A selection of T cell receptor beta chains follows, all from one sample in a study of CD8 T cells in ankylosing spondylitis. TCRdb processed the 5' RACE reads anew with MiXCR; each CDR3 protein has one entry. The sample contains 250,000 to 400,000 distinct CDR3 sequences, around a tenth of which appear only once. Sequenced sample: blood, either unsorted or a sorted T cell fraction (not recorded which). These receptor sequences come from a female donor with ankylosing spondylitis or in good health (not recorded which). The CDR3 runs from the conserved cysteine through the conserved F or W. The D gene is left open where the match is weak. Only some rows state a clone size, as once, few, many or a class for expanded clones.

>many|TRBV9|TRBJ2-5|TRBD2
TGTGCCAGCAGCGTGCGAGGGGCGGGGGGCCAAGAGACCCAGTACTTC
CASSVRGAGGQETQYF
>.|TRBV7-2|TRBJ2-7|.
TGTGCCAGCAGCACGGACCAGGGCAAGCAGTACTTC
CASSTDQGKQYF
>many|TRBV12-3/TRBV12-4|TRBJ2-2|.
TGTGCCAGCAGTCCGGGACAAGCCACCGGGGAGCTGTTTTTT
CASSPGQATGELFF
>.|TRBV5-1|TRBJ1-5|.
TGCGCCAGCAGCTTAGGGGGTACTAGCAATCATCCCCAGCATTTT
CASSLGGTSNHPQHF
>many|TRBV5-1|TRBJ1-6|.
TGCGCCAGCAGCTTGCAGGGCACGAATTCACCCCTCCACTTT
CASSLQGTNSPLHF
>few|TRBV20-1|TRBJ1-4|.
TGCAGTGCTAGAGATGGGCGACAGTTTAATGAAAAACTGTTTTTT
CSARDGRQFNEKLFF
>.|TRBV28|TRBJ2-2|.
TGTGCCAGCAGTTGGGGGCCTAGACGAGCCAGCACCGGGGAGCTGTTTTTT
CASSWGPRRASTGELFF
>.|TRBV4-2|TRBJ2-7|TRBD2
TGTGCCAGCAGCCAGGGCGGGAGTAGGCACGAGCAGTACTTC
CASSQGGSRHEQYF
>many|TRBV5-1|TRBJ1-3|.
TGCGCCAGCAGCCCCTGGCCCGAATCTGGAAACACCATATATTTT
CASSPWPESGNTIYF
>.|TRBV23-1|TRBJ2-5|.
TGCGCCAGCACCCAAGTCAAGTGGTACCAAGAGACCCAGTACTTC
CASTQVKWYQETQYF
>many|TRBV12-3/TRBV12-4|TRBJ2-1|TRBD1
TGTGCCAGCAGTTTTACAGGGGACAATGAGCAGTTCTTC
CASSFTGDNEQFF
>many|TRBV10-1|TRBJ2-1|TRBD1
TGCGCCAGCAGCGGGCATTTCCGGACAGGGGTGAATGAGCAGTTCTTC
CASSGHFRTGVNEQFF
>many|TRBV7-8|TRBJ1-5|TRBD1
TGTGCCAGCAGCCTAGGGACAGGGGGCGGTCGGAATCAGCCCCAGCATTTT
CASSLGTGGGRNQPQHF
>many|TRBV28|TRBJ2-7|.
TGTGCCAGCAGGATCCCCCGCGGGTACGAGCAGTACTTC
CASRIPRGYEQYF
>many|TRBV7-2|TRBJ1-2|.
TGTGCCAGCAGCTCACAGCACCTCTATGGCTACACCTTC
CASSSQHLYGYTF
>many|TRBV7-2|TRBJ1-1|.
TGTGCCAGCAGCCCTACGATTCACACTGAAGCTTTCTTT
CASSPTIHTEAFF
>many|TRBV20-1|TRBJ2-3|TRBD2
TGCAGTGCGTTTCCCGGTGGGGCGGGAGGGCCTGGAGATACGCAGTATTTT
CSAFPGGAGGPGDTQYF
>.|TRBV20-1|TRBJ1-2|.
TGCAGTGCCACGGGTAGTAGAGGGTCCGGGAGCAACTATGGCTACACCTTC
CSATGSRGSGSNYGYTF
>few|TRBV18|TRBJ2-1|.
TGTGCCAGCTCACCCTATAGTTCCCTCACCTACAATGAGCAGTTCTTC
CASSPYSSLTYNEQFF
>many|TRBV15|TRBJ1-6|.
TGTGCCACCAGCAGAGATAGGGGTTCACCCCTCCACTTT
CATSRDRGSPLHF
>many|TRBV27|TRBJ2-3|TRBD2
TGTGCCAGCAAAATAGCGGGAGGGACAGATACGCAGTATTTT
CASKIAGGTDTQYF
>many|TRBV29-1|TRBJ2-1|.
TGCAGCGTCGTAAGGACAGTTAATGTAAGGGACAATGAGCAGTTCTTC
CSVVRTVNVRDNEQFF
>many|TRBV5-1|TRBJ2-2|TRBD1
TGCGCCAGCAGCTTTGGACAGGGATCGAACACCGGGGAGCTGTTTTTT
CASSFGQGSNTGELFF
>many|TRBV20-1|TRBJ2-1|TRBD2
TGCAGTGCTATTCCGACTAGCGGGATTTACAATGAGCAGTTCTTC
CSAIPTSGIYNEQFF
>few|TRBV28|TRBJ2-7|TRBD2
TGTGCCAGCAGTTTCTACCAGCGGGAGAAAATGACCTACGAGCAGTACTTC
CASSFYQREKMTYEQYF
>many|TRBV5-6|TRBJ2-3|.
TGTGCCAGCAGCTTGCTGGGCTCGGCAGATACGCAGTATTTT
CASSLLGSADTQYF
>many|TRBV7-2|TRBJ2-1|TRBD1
TGTGCCAGCAGCTTAGATCCGGGACAGCCCTACAATGAGCAGTTCTTC
CASSLDPGQPYNEQFF
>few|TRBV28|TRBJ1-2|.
TGTGCCAGCAGTTTGATCATAACCTATGGCTACACCTTC
CASSLIITYGYTF
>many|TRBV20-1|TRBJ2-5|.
TGCAGTGCTGGGAAACAGGGAATGGACTTC
CSAGKQGMDF
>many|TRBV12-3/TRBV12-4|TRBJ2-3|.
TGTGCCAGCAGTCCCGGGACGTTTACAGATACGCAGTATTTT
CASSPGTFTDTQYF
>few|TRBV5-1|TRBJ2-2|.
TGCGCCAGCAGCCGAATACAGGGGAACACCGGGGAGCTGTTTTTT
CASSRIQGNTGELFF
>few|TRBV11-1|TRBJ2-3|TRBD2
TGTGCCAGCAGCCCGCAAGTTCGACTAGCCGCAAAGACCACAGATACGCAGTATTTT
CASSPQVRLAAKTTDTQYF
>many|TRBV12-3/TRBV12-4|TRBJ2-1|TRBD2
TGTGCCAGCAGTCCCCGACGTAGTAGCGGGAGTACGAATGAGCAGTTCTTC
CASSPRRSSGSTNEQFF
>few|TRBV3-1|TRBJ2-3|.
TGTGCCAGCAGCCAAAGGGAGAGGGATACGCAGTATTTT
CASSQRERDTQYF
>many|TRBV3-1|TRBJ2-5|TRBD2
TGTGCCAGCAGCCAACAGACTAGCGGCGGTTTGGAGACCCAGTACTTC
CASSQQTSGGLETQYF
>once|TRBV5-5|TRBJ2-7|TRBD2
TGTGCCAGCTGCCTGCGGGAGAGCGGTTCCTACGAGCAGTACTTC
CASCLRESGSYEQYF
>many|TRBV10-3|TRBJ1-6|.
TGTGCCATCAGGGACCGGGATTCTAATTCACCCCTCCACTTT
CAIRDRDSNSPLHF
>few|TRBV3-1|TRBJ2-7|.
TGTGCCAGCAGCCAGTCAGCGTACGAGCAGTACTTC
CASSQSAYEQYF
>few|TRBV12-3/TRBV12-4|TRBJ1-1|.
TGTGCCAGCAGTCACTACCCTTCGGAAGGGGAGAACACTGAAGCTTTCTTT
CASSHYPSEGENTEAFF
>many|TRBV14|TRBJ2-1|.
TGTGCCAGCAGCCAAGACCGACAATGGGGAGTGGGTTATGAGCAGTTCTTC
CASSQDRQWGVGYEQFF
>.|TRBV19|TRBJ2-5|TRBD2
TGTGCCAGTAGCGGGACTAGCGGGGGACAGACCCAGTACTTC
CASSGTSGGQTQYF
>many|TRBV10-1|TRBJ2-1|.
TGCGCCAGCAGTGAGTCGGCAGGGCACTCCTACAATGAGCAGTTCTTC
CASSESAGHSYNEQFF
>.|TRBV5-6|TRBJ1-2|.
TGTGCCAGCAGCTTTCCGGGGGACGACTATGGCTACACCTTC
CASSFPGDDYGYTF
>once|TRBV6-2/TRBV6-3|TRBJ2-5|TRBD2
TGTGCCAGCAGTTACTTTTACGGGGGGGCTAGCGGTACCAAAGAGACCCAGTACTTC
CASSYFYGGASGTKETQYF
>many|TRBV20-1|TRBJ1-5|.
TGCAGTGCTAGGAGGGGTGGAGTTAGCCAGCCCCAGCATTTT
CSARRGGVSQPQHF
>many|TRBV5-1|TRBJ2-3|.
TGCGCCAGCAGCAATCCGGCAGGGGCGGATACGCAGTATTTT
CASSNPAGADTQYF